The 24 T cell receptor beta chains given below trace back to one sample, sequenced in a study of T-cell memory formation after mild COVID-19. TCRdb re-analysed the 5' RACE reads in MiXCR, keeping a single row per CDR3 protein. This sample has approximately 340,000 distinct CDR3 sequences, with approximately 12% found just once. Sequenced input: PBMCs or a T cell subset sorted from them (not recorded which). Receptors were obtained from a man aged 18 to 30 who had mild COVID-19 (a few samples of this study predate the infection). Cell type and time point are not known.

The V gene is TRBV6-5, the J gene TRBJ1-2; D unresolved. The CDR3 totals 14 residues. Germline V lookup: CDR1 MNHEY, CDR2 SVGAGI. V was pared by 0 bases and J by 4 bases, with 9 bases between. In DNA, the CDR3 is TGTGCCAGCAGTTACTCGACGGGTCTCTATGGCTACACCTTC. The encoded protein is CASSYSTGLYGYTF.

In its sample, this clonotype was seen a few times. The chain uses TRBV9 and TRBJ2-1; D is unclear. CDR3 length: 14 amino acids. CDR1 and CDR2 from the germline V gene are SGDLS and YYNGEE. V was clipped by 4 bases and J by 6 bases, with 14 bases between them. CDR3 coding DNA: TGTGCCAGCAGCACGGTGGCCCAGTTCAATGAGCAGTTCTTC. Translated: CASSTVAQFNEQFF.

This clonotype was counted ten times or more. This chain links TRBV12-3 or TRBV12-4 with TRBJ1-5, with D tentatively TRBD1 (6 bases). This CDR3 region has 14 residues. V lost 7 bases and J 9 bases, leaving 19 bases between the germline ends. The CDR3 nucleotides are TGTGCCAGCACCGCTACCACAGGGCTAGGGCCCCAGCATTTT. Residues: CASTATTGLGPQHF.

V usage is TRBV6-5 and J usage is TRBJ2-5, with 8 bases lining up with TRBD1. Per the germline V gene, CDR1 is MNHEY and CDR2 is SVGAGI. V shed 0 bases, J shed 4 bases, and the junction held 4 bases outside the gene matches. The CDR3 runs to 15 residues. As DNA, the CDR3 is TGTGCCAGCAGTTACTCGACAGGGGCCGTAGAGACCCAGTACTTC. Its translation is CASSYSTGAVETQYF.

This clonotype was counted at least ten times. The chain recombines TRBV19 with TRBJ2-5; perhaps D is TRBD1 or TRBD2 (5 bases each). CDR3 length: 14 residues. Germline CDR1 reads LNHDA; CDR2 reads SQIVND (reference sequence). V was pared by 6 bases and J by 3 bases, with 14 bases between. CDR3 residues: CASSGASGKETQYF. In DNA form, the CDR3 reads TGTGCCAGTAGCGGGGCGTCAGGGAAAGAGACCCAGTACTTC.

The V gene is TRBV23-1, the J gene TRBJ2-7, with TRBD1 identical over 12 bases. TRBV23-1 is identified as an open reading frame with a role that is uncertain. Germline trimming cut 2 bases from V and 7 bases from J; bases unmatched to any gene: 9. The CDR3 is 16 amino acids. The CDR3 DNA sequence: TGCGCCAGCAGTCAAGAGCGGGACAGGGGGCTGGGAGAGCAGTACTTC. It specifies CASSQERDRGLGEQYF.

The J gene is TRBJ1-1, the V gene TRBV12-3 or TRBV12-4; the match to TRBD1 covers 10 bases. The CDR3 is 14 residues long. With V trimmed by 4 bases and J by 5 bases, 4 bases remained unmatched. The CDR3 reads CASSSGQGKTEAFF. CDR3 DNA: TGTGCCAGCAGTTCGGGACAGGGGAAGACTGAAGCTTTCTTT.

This chain uses TRBV25-1 with TRBJ2-1; D is uncertain. The germline gives CDR1 MGHDK, CDR2 SYGVNS. Trimming pared 5 bases from V and 0 bases from J, leaving 8 bases between. The CDR3 is 14 amino acids. CDR3 nucleotides: TGTGCCAGCAGTACCGTTTACTCCTACAATGAGCAGTTCTTC. It is translated as CASSTVYSYNEQFF.

This clonotype was recorded a few times. The chain carries TRBV15 and TRBJ1-2; maybe TRBD1 (6 bases). Trimming removed 1 base from V and 6 bases from J, with 12 bases in between. Per the germline V gene, CDR1 is LNHNV and CDR2 is YYDKDF (reference sequence). This CDR3 has 14 amino acids. The CDR3 spells CATSRVAGVDGYTF. CDR3 bases: TGTGCCACCAGCAGAGTGGCAGGGGTGGATGGCTACACCTTC.

The gene calls are TRBV7-8 and TRBJ1-3; D call uncertain. CDR1 SGHVS and CDR2 FQNEAQ come from the germline V gene. This CDR3 is built from 16 residues. Between the trimmed V and J ends, which lost 0 bases and 2 bases, there was a span of 11 bases. The CDR3 loop is CASSLARPSAGNTIYF. The CDR3 DNA reads as TGTGCCAGCAGCTTAGCGCGTCCTAGCGCTGGAAACACCATATATTTT.

This clonotype was seen a handful of times. This sequence joins TRBV29-1 and TRBJ1-5; D is uncertain. Germline V gene lookup returns CDR1 SQVTM and CDR2 ANQGSEA. CDR3 length: 13 amino acids. The V end lost 4 bases, the J end lost 3 bases, and 10 bases lay between the germline ends. The CDR3 protein is CSVGGQDNQPQHF. Written as DNA, the CDR3 is TGCAGCGTTGGCGGTCAAGACAATCAGCCCCAGCATTTT.

This clonotype has just a few counts. This chain joins TRBV20-1 and TRBJ2-3, with D unclear. The germline V gene has CDR1 DFQATT and CDR2 SNEGSKA (reference sequence). Trimming pared 0 bases from V and 0 bases from J, leaving 7 bases between. The length of the CDR3 is 14 residues. CDR3 DNA sequence: TGCAGTGCTAGAGAGGCGACTAGCACAGATACGCAGTATTTT. Translated, it gives CSAREATSTDTQYF.

The table lists this clonotype with many counts. This chain uses TRBV7-8 with TRBJ2-1; D uncertain. Per germline, CDR1 SGHVS and CDR2 FQNEAQ. The CDR3 runs to 14 residues. Trimming took 1 base from V and 4 from J, leaving 8 bases between them. CDR3 sequence (DNA): TGTGCCAGCAGCTTAGGACCGGATTACAATGAGCAGTTCTTC. Translated, it gives CASSLGPDYNEQFF. The complete variable domain, with remaining parts taken from reference TRBV7-8 and TRBJ2-1, reads GAGVSQSPRYKVAKRGQDVALRCDPISGHVSLFWYQQALGQGPEFLTYFQNEAQLDKSGLPSDRFFAERPEGSVSTLKIQRTQQEDSAVYLCASSLGPDYNEQFFGPGTRLTVL.

The chain carries TRBV3-1 and TRBJ1-1; D call uncertain. The CDR3 totals 15 residues. Germline V CDR1 and CDR2: LGHDT, YNNKEL (reference sequence). Between the trimmed V and J ends, which lost 4 bases and 1 base, there was a span of 13 bases. CDR3 region: CASSLNSRGNTEAFF. In DNA form, the CDR3 reads TGTGCCAGCAGCCTTAACAGTCGGGGGAACACTGAAGCTTTCTTT. Full variable domain (missing parts from reference TRBV3-1 and TRBJ1-1): DTAVSQTPKYLVTQMGNDKSIKCEQNLGHDTMYWYKQDSKKFLKIMFSYNNKELIINETVPNRFSPKSPDKAHLNLHINSLELGDSAVYFCASSLNSRGNTEAFFGQGTRLTVV.

This clonotype was found a few times. V is TRBV7-9 and J is TRBJ2-7; D unresolved. Trimming cost V 3 bases and J 4 bases, with 7 bases left between them. The germline gives CDR1 SEHNR, CDR2 FQNEAQ (reference sequence). The CDR3 runs 12 residues. The CDR3 nucleotides are TGTGCCAGCAGCTTCGAGGTATACGAGCAGTACTTC. This codes for CASSFEVYEQYF.

There are a few counts of this clonotype. The chain combines TRBV7-2 with TRBJ2-2; D might be TRBD2 (6 bases). Trimming shortened V by 6 bases and J by 8 bases, and 19 bases separated the two germline ends. The CDR3 covers 15 residues. Germline loops: CDR1 SGHTA, CDR2 FQGNSA. The CDR3: CASSPTWGRLGELFF. The CDR3 region has the DNA TGTGCCAGCAGTCCGACGTGGGGGAGGTTGGGGGAGCTGTTTTTT.

This clonotype has ten or more counts. V usage is TRBV20-1 and J usage is TRBJ2-3, with TRBD2 matching over 8 bases. Trimming removed 1 base from V and 2 bases from J; junction bases left unmatched: 5. Germline V gene sequence: CDR1 DFQATT, CDR2 SNEGSKA (reference sequence). The CDR3 extends over 15 amino acids. CDR3 sequence: CSARASGGSTDTQYF. The CDR3 DNA reads as TGCAGTGCTAGAGCCAGCGGGGGATCCACAGATACGCAGTATTTT.

This clonotype was recorded at least ten times. The J gene is TRBJ2-4, the V gene TRBV7-2; D is possibly TRBD2 (5 bases). This CDR3 is built from 17 residues. Trimming removed 5 bases from V and 3 bases from J, with 20 bases in between. Looked up from germline, CDR1 is SGHTA and CDR2 is FQGNSA. CDR3 sequence (DNA): TGTGCCAGCAGCCCGCACTCCGGGAATTCGGGCAAAAACATTCAGTACTTC. As protein: CASSPHSGNSGKNIQYF.

The chain carries TRBV10-2 and TRBJ2-5; either TRBD1 or TRBD2 may supply D (6 bases each). Trimming removed 7 bases at V and 5 bases at J, with 14 bases between. Germline CDR1 WSHSY, CDR2 SAAADI. The CDR3 extends over 13 amino acids. Written as DNA, the CDR3 is TGCGCCAGCAAAGCCGGGGGCGGCGAGACCCAGTACTTC. It translates to CASKAGGGETQYF.

The J gene is TRBJ1-5, the V gene TRBV27; TRBD1 matches at 8 bases. Germline CDR1 is MNHEY and CDR2 is SMNVEV (reference sequence). The V segment lost 4 bases and the J segment 6 bases; nucleotides outside the gene matches: 5. The CDR3 extends over 14 amino acids. CDR3 DNA sequence: TGTGCCAGCAGTTCGCGACAGGGGAGTCAGCCCCAGCATTTT. Its translation is CASSSRQGSQPQHF.

The chain is built from TRBV6-2 or TRBV6-3 and TRBJ2-1, with 7 bases matching TRBD2. CDR1 MNHEY and CDR2 SVGEGT come from the germline V gene. Trimming cost V 6 bases and J 3 bases; bases outside gene matches: 5. The CDR3 loop spans 14 amino acids. The CDR3 DNA reads as TGTGCCAGCAGGAAGACTAGCAACTACAATGAGCAGTTCTTC. Translating gives CASRKTSNYNEQFF.

Ten or more counts support this clonotype. The chain recombines TRBV14 with TRBJ2-5; D might be TRBD1 (5 bases). CDR1 is SGHDN and CDR2 is FVKESK in the germline V gene. V was cut by 1 base and J by 5 bases, with 8 bases left in between. The CDR3 contains 13 residues. The CDR3 sequence is CASSQVGAETQYF. CDR3 nucleotides: TGTGCCAGCAGCCAAGTAGGGGCCGAGACCCAGTACTTC. Together with reference TRBV14 and TRBJ2-5, the CDR3 gives the full variable domain: EAGVTQFPSHSVIEKGQTVTLRCDPISGHDNLYWYRRVMGKEIKFLLHFVKESKQDESGMPNNRFLAERTGGTYSTLKVQPAELEDSGVYFCASSQVGAETQYFGPGTRLLVL.

The chain combines TRBV19 with TRBJ2-7; D unresolved. The CDR3 loop spans 15 amino acids. Germline V gene data show CDR1 as LNHDA and CDR2 as SQIVND (reference sequence). V lost 11 bases and J 2 bases, leaving 22 bases between the germline ends. The CDR3 DNA reads as TGTGCCGGACGTTGCCCCGGCAGTTCAGCCTACGAGCAGTACTTC. It translates to CAGRCPGSSAYEQYF.

CDR3 nucleotides: TGCGCCAGCGGATTGACTAGCGGGGTAAACAATGAGCAGTTCTTC. It is translated as CASGLTSGVNNEQFF. The V call is TRBV5-1, the J call TRBJ2-1, with 11 bases identical to TRBD2. V lost 7 bases, J lost 5 bases, and 8 bases stayed unmatched. CDR3 size: 15 residues. The germline gives CDR1 SGHRS, CDR2 YFSETQ. Full variable domain (outside the CDR3, taken from reference TRBV5-1 and TRBJ2-1): KAGVTQTPRYLIKTRGQQVTLSCSPISGHRSVSWYQQTPGQGLQFLFEYFSETQRNKGNFPGRFSGRQFSNSRSEMNVSTLELGDSALYLCASGLTSGVNNEQFFGPGTRLTVL.